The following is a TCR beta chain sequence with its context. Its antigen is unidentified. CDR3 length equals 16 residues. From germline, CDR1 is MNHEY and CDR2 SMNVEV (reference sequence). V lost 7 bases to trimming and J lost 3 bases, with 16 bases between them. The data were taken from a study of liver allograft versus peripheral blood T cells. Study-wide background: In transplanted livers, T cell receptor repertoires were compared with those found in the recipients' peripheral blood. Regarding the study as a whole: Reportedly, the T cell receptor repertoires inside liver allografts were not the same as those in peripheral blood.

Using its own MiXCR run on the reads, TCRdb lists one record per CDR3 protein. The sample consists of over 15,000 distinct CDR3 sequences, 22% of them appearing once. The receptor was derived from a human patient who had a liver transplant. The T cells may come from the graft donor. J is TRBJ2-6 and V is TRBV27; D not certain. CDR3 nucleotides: TGTGCCAGCAAGAACAGAATCAGAGGTGGGGCCAACGTCCTGACTTTC. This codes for CASKNRIRGGANVLTF.